These 3 T cell receptor beta chains share one sample of origin, sequenced in a study of type 1 and type 2 diabetes patients. PCR was run on genomic DNA. A primer set of 30 forward and 13 reverse primers amplified the CDR3. TCRdb analysed the multiplex PCR reads with MiXCR anew, one entry per CDR3 protein. Found here are about 270,000 distinct CDR3 sequences, approximately 50% of them singletons; the top ten hold roughly 15%. Material: peripheral blood mononuclear cells (PBMCs). These receptors came from a man aged 18 to 29 with type 2 diabetes.

A few counts support this clonotype. The CDR3 nucleotides read TGTGCCAGCAGCTTGGGACAGGGGGCGGGGTCCTACGAGCAGTACTTC. The encoded protein is CASSLGQGAGSYEQYF. This chain links TRBV7-2 with TRBJ2-7, with 12 bases identical to TRBD1. From germline, CDR1 is SGHTA and CDR2 FQGNSA. The CDR3 covers 16 residues. With 3 bases clipped from V and 1 base from J, the junction kept 4 bases outside the gene matches.

The V and J genes are TRBV7-2 and TRBJ2-5; D gene ambiguous. The germline V and J ends were trimmed by 4 bases and 0 bases, with 6 bases remaining between them. CDR3 length: 13 amino acids. The V gene's germline CDR1 is SGHTA and CDR2 FQGNSA. CDR3: CASSSSYQETQYF. CDR3 DNA: TGTGCCAGCAGCTCCTCGTACCAAGAGACCCAGTACTTC.

In regard to this clonotype: Just one base apart from a much larger clone, this may be a read error. The chain has TRBV2 and TRBJ1-6; D is undetermined. The CDR3 covers 11 residues. Germline V gene data show CDR1 as SNHLY and CDR2 as FYNNEI. The CDR3 DNA follows: TGTGCCAGCAACCATAATTCACACCTCCACTTT. Translation gives CASNHNSHLHF.